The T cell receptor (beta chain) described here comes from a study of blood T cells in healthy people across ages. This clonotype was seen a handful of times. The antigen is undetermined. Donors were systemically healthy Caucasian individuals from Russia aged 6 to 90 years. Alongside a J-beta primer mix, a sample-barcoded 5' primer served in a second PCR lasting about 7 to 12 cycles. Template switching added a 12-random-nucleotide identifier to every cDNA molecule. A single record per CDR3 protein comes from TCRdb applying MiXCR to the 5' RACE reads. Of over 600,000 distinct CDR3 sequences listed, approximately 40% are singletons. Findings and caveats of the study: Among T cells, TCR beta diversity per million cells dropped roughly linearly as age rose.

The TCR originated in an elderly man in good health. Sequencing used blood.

The CDR3 protein is CASSIGHRVNSPLHF. CDR3 nucleotides: TGTGCCAGCAGCATCGGACATAGAGTTAATTCACCCCTCCACTTT. The V call is TRBV7-2, the J call TRBJ1-6, with D perhaps matching TRBD1 (5 bases). The CDR3 loop spans 15 amino acids. V was trimmed by 5 bases and J by 6 bases, leaving 14 bases between them. The germline gives CDR1 SGHTA, CDR2 FQGNSA.